What follows describes a single T cell receptor beta chain. No cognate antigen has been identified for it. Base-call qualities are not available, and no considerably larger clone is one nucleotide away. Donors were under 40 systemically healthy Caucasian individuals from Russia aged roughly 6 to 90 years. Around 10 milliliters of peripheral blood were drawn from each donor into EDTA-treated Vacutainer tubes. Ficoll-Paque density-gradient centrifugation was used to isolate PBMCs, with at least 6.5 million obtained per sample. Trizol reagent was used to extract total RNA from the PBMCs, yielding at least 5.5 micrograms per sample. The percentages of naive CD45RAhigh/CD27high T cells were determined by flow cytometry on a PBMC aliquot from every donor. Receptor amplification or capture employed 5' RACE. The reads were generated on an Illumina HiSeq 2500. A second roughly 7 to 11 cycle PCR used a sample-barcoded 5' primer and a J-beta primer mix. Each TCR beta cDNA molecule received a unique molecular identifier from a template-switch 5' adaptor carrying 12 random nucleotides. At least 3 million CDR3-containing paired-end reads were obtained from each sample. The Mint cDNA synthesis kit, primed by a TRBC-specific oligonucleotide, was used to synthesize first-strand cDNA from all RNA. After uracil-DNA glycosylase treatment, a first 18-cycle PCR used universal primers M1SS and BC2_uni_R on all cDNA. The authors' pipeline ran thus. Normalization of each sample was performed by random selection of 1 million high-quality reads, each carrying a distinct molecular identifier. Instead of being binned into consensus sequences, reads with shared molecular identifiers were discarded. MiTCR, set to a Q25 quality threshold and the strictest error-elimination algorithm, was used for CDR3 identification, clonotype clustering and error correction. A nonparametric unseen species model with Euler transformation was used to estimate lower-bound total TCR beta diversity. TCRdb reprocessing: public reads trimmed at Q25 with fastp, clones called with MiXCR, in-frame beta chains kept. Rows are unified per CDR3 protein, each entry keeping the most common DNA and genes. TCRdb, not the original authors, processed these V and J calls. The sample table shows under 850,000 distinct CDR3 sequences, and under 40% are seen once. The ten largest clones take up approximately 13% of the sample.

The data belong to a study of blood T cells in healthy people across ages (dated by TCRdb to between 2014 and 2017). Background on the whole study: In model experiments, roughly one uniquely barcoded TCR beta cDNA molecule per two T cells was captured by template switching. Age-related changes in TCR beta repertoire diversity were measured in the study by deep sequencing normalized with unique cDNA molecular identifiers. The donors were divided into four age groups: young (average around 17 years), middle-aged (under 40), aged (62) and long-lived (around 80). Donors of different ages were randomly distributed across sequencing lanes to avoid experimental bias. For two donors (one aged 18 to 30 and one aged 80 or older), the study analyzed two additional independent replicas of 1 million unique cDNA reads from the same blood draw. The study at large found these results: Compared with the aged group, more naive CD4+ T cells, fewer expanded clones and increased TCR diversity were shown by the long-lived group, suggesting age selection. A strong correlation was found between observed TCR beta diversity and the percentage of naive T cells measured by flow cytometry. Because donor CMV infection status was unknown, age-related changes in expanded clonotypes were potentially confounded. Observed TCR beta diversity per million T cells fell roughly linearly with age, and a significant reduction was already apparent by age about 38. Estimates of total diversity based on one million sequenced T cells were considered lower bounds and underestimates. Since profiling was done on bulk unsorted PBMCs, naive and antigen-experienced compartments could not be conclusively compared.

A distance of 23 bases separates the germline ends of V and J, which lose 4 bases and 7 bases respectively. The CDR1 and CDR2 encoded by the germline V gene (reference sequence) are PRHDT and FYEKMQ. The CDR3 runs 16 amino acids, cysteine and phenylalanine included. CDR3 DNA only is kept here, 48 bases in frame from base 1. In this chain, TRBV13 is recombined with TRBJ2-7; the D gene is not confidently resolved. The sequencing input was blood. The clonotype originates from a man younger than 30 in good health. The nucleotide sequence is TGTGCCAGCAGCTCAGGAATTGCGTACGGAAACAATGAGCAGTACTTC. It is translated as CASSSGIAYGNNEQYF.